This T cell receptor (beta chain) was identified in a study of vaccination and CD4 T cells after COVID-19. Study information: Every participant was given two doses of BNT162b2 or mRNA-1273 vaccine. Between diagnosis and the drawing of post-COVID samples lay a median approximately 95 days (range 35 to 161).

The time point denotes: late sampling 161 to 241 days after vaccination in a few convalescent patients. The treatment here: approximately 11-day PBMC culture with coronavirus spike peptide pools or control peptides (ViraFEST assay). With 3 bases removed from V and 0 bases from J, the gap between germline ends came to 9 bases. Germline assignment: CDR1 DFQATT and CDR2 SNEGSKA (reference sequence). This CDR3 is built from 13 residues. A remark on this clonotype: Its matching antigen is unknown.

Sequenced with the Oncomine TCR Beta short-read assay was DNA taken from cultured CD4+ T cells. TCRdb processed the PCR reads anew with MiXCR; each CDR3 protein has one entry. The repertoire has about 20,000 distinct CDR3 sequences, about a third of them found once; the top ten carry about 2.5%. The chain employs TRBV20-1 and TRBJ2-7; D gene unclear. Sequenced material: CD4+ T cells from blood, cultured in vitro, taken about 7 months after SARS-CoV-2 vaccination. The sequence came from a human donor who had recovered from COVID-19. CDR3 sequence: CSASRGYSYEQYF. The CDR3 bases are TGCAGTGCTAGCCGCGGCTACTCCTACGAGCAGTACTTC.